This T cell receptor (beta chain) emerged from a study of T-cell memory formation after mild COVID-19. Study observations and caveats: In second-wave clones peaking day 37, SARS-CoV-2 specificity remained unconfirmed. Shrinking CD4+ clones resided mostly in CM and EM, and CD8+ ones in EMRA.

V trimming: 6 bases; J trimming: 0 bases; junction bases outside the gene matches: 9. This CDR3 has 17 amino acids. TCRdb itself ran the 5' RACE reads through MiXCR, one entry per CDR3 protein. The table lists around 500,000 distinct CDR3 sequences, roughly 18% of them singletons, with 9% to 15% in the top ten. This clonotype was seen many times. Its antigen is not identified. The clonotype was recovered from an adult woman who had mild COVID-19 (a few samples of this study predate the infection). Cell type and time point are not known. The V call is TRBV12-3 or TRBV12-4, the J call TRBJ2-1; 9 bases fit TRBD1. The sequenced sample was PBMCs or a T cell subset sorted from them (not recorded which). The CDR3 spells CASRRTGVQSSYNEQFF. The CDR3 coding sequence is TGTGCCAGCAGGCGGACAGGGGTCCAAAGCTCCTACAATGAGCAGTTCTTC.